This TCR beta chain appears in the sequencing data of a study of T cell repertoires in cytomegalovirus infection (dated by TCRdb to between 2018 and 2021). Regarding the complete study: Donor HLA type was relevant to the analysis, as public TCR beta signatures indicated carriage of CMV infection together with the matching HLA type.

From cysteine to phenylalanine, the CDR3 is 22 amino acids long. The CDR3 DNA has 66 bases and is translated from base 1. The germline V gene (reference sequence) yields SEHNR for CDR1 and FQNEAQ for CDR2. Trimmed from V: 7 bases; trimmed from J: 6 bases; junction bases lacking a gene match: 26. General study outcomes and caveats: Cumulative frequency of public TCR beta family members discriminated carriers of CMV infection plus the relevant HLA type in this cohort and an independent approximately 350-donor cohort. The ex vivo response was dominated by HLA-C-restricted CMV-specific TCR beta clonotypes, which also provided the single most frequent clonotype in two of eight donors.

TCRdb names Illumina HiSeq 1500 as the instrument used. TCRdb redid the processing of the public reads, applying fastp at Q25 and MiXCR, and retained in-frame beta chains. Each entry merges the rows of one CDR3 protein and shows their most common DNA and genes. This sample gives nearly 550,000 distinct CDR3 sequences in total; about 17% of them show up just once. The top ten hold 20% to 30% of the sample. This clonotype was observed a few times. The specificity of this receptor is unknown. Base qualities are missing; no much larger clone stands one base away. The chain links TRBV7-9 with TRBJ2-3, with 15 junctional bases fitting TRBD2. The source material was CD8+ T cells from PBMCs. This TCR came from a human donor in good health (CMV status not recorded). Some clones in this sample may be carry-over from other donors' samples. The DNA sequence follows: TGTGCCAGCACCATTAGTTCACGGGGACTAGCGGGGGGAATTACCTCCTGGGATACGCAGTATTTT. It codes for CASTISSRGLAGGITSWDTQYF.